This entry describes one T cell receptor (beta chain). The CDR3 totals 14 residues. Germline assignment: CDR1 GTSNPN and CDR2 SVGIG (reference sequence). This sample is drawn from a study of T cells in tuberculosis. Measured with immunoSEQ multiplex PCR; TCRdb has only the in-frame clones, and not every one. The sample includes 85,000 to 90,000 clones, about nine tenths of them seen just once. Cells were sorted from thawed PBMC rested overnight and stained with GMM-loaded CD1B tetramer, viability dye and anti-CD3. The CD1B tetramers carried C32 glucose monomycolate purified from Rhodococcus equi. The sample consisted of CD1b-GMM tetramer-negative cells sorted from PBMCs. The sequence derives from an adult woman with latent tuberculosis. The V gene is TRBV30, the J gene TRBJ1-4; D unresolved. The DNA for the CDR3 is TGTGCTCGAGGCGGTCCTACAACTAATGAAAAACTGTTTTTT. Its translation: CARGGPTTNEKLFF.